Listed here are 24 T cell receptor beta chains from one sample, sequenced in a study of T cells in Graves' hyperthyroidism and ophthalmopathy. Amplified TCR beta CDR3 regions came from RNA transcripts. The HTBI primer set was used in a first-round RT-PCR of the TCR CDR3. A single record per CDR3 protein comes from TCRdb applying MiXCR to the multiplex PCR reads. The data show hundreds of thousands of distinct CDR3 sequences, roughly 15% seen once. The sequencing input was blood. These receptors were collected from a woman aged 55-75 years with Graves' ophthalmopathy.

This clonotype was detected many times. The chain combines TRBV24-1 with TRBJ2-1, with 9 positions matching TRBD1. The CDR3 covers 16 residues. The ends lost 4 bases at V and 7 bases at J; junction bases unmatched: 10. Germline CDR1 and CDR2: KGHDR and SFDVKD. CDR3 sequence: CATSDRGQGTWNEQFF. The CDR3 region has the DNA TGTGCCACCAGTGACCGAGGACAGGGGACGTGGAATGAGCAGTTCTTC.

The chain couples TRBV15 to TRBJ2-7, with a weak D call TRBD2 (6 bases). The germline V gene encodes CDR1 LNHNV and CDR2 YYDKDF (reference sequence). The CDR3 contains 17 residues. V dropped 0 bases and J dropped 1 base, with 16 bases sitting between them. The CDR3 DNA reads TGTGCCACCAGCAGAGAGGGCGGTAGCGGAAATTCCTACGAGCAGTACTTC. Its translation is CATSREGGSGNSYEQYF.

The chain employs TRBV6-1 and TRBJ2-6, with TRBD2 identical over 10 bases. Germline assignment: CDR1 MNHNS and CDR2 SASEGT. The CDR3 loop spans 19 amino acids. Unmatched junction bases numbered 7, after V lost 2 bases and J lost 0 bases. The DNA of the CDR3 is TGTGCCAGCAGTGAACCTAGAGCGGGAGGGCCCTCTGGGGCCAACGTCCTGACTTTC. Amino acid sequence: CASSEPRAGGPSGANVLTF.

This clonotype appeared a few times. The chain links TRBV27 to TRBJ2-7, with 7 positions matching TRBD2. Germline V lookup: CDR1 MNHEY, CDR2 SMNVEV (reference sequence). J lost 0 bases, V lost 7 bases, and 9 bases had no gene match. The CDR3 is made up of 15 amino acids. The CDR3 DNA reads TGTGCCAGCAAACCCACGCGGGAGAGCTCCTACGAGCAGTACTTC. Translating it yields CASKPTRESSYEQYF.

This clonotype was seen at least ten times. The V and J genes are TRBV28 and TRBJ1-3; unclear D gene. V dropped 5 bases and J dropped 0 bases, with 11 bases sitting between them. From germline, CDR1 is MDHEN and CDR2 SYDVKM. The CDR3 consists of 15 residues. CDR3 nucleotides: TGTGCCAGCAGTCGCATGGTGAGCTCTGGAAACACCATATATTTT. Protein: CASSRMVSSGNTIYF.

This clonotype was recorded many times. The V and J genes are TRBV7-2 and TRBJ2-7; 9 bases map to TRBD2. The CDR3 consists of 16 residues. The J segment lost 2 bases and the V segment lost 0 bases, leaving 5 bases of the junction unmatched. Per germline, CDR1 SGHTA and CDR2 FQGNSA. CDR3 coding DNA: TGTGCCAGCAGCTTAGCAGCGACTAGCGGTACCTACGAGCAGTACTTC. Translating gives CASSLAATSGTYEQYF.

This clonotype has a count of ten or more. The chain links TRBV28 to TRBJ2-5, with TRBD1 matching 11 bases. J gave up 0 bases and V 3 bases, and 6 bases lay outside the gene matches. CDR1 is MDHEN and CDR2 is SYDVKM in the germline V gene. The CDR3 covers 17 residues. DNA of the CDR3: TGTGCCAGCAGTTTTTGGACAGGGGGCTATGACCAAGAGACCCAGTACTTC. Its protein is CASSFWTGGYDQETQYF.

In nucleotides, the CDR3 is TGTGCCAGCAACCGGGGGCGGAATTCACCCCTCCACTTT. Protein: CASNRGRNSPLHF. The chain joins TRBV9 to TRBJ1-6, with TRBD1 as a possible D gene (6 bases). Deletions cut 6 bases from V and 7 bases from J, with 11 bases between. Looked up from germline, CDR1 is SGDLS and CDR2 is YYNGEE. This CDR3 comprises 13 residues.

This clonotype has a handful of counts. The rearrangement uses TRBV24-1 and TRBJ2-3; D may be TRBD1 or TRBD2 (5 bases each). This CDR3 has 13 amino acids. The V end lost 5 bases, the J end lost 14 bases, and 19 bases lay between the germline ends. Germline CDR1 KGHDR, CDR2 SFDVKD. Here the CDR3 DNA reads TGTGCCACCAGTGCCGCCGGGACCGACTCTCGGTATTTT. Amino acid sequence: CATSAAGTDSRYF.

The rearrangement links TRBV7-2 to TRBJ2-1; TRBD2 agrees at 8 bases. Germline trimming cut 3 bases from V and 6 bases from J; bases unmatched to any gene: 16. Germline V lookup: CDR1 SGHTA, CDR2 FQGNSA. The CDR3 is 18 amino acids. The CDR3 loop reads CASSFQRLAWTSINEQFF. DNA for the CDR3: TGTGCCAGCAGCTTCCAGCGCCTTGCCTGGACTAGCATCAATGAGCAGTTCTTC.

This clonotype has a count of ten or more. The chain combines TRBV12-3 or TRBV12-4 with TRBJ1-6; 7 bases line up with TRBD1. After removal of 6 bases from V and 9 bases from J, the junction contained 11 bases not matched to a gene. This CDR3 spans 15 amino acids. The DNA for the CDR3 is TGTGCCAGCAGCTCCCTACAGGGGAGGTCTTCACCCCTCCACTTT. The encoded protein is CASSSLQGRSSPLHF.

Many counts were recorded for this clonotype. V usage is TRBV12-3 or TRBV12-4 and J usage is TRBJ2-2, with TRBD2 matching 11 bases. Trimming took 6 bases from V and 6 from J; bases not matched to a gene: 15. The CDR3 is 18 amino acids. The CDR3 loop is CASSPTSGSPQGAGELFF. The CDR3 DNA is TGTGCCAGCAGCCCTACTAGCGGGAGCCCCCAAGGGGCCGGGGAGCTGTTTTTT.

This clonotype was observed at least ten times. The gene calls are TRBV9 and TRBJ2-5, with TRBD2 as a possible D gene (6 bases). CDR1 SGDLS and CDR2 YYNGEE come from the germline V gene. This CDR3 contains 15 residues. V lost 0 bases and J lost 5, with 14 bases in between. DNA of the CDR3: TGTGCCAGCAGCGTAGACGGGAGTTATTCGGAGACCCAGTACTTC. This translates into CASSVDGSYSETQYF.

There are many counts of this clonotype. The rearrangement joins TRBV3-1 to TRBJ2-5, with a weak D call TRBD2 (7 bases). V lost 0 bases, J lost 6 bases, and 20 bases lay in between. Germline V CDR1 and CDR2: LGHDT, YNNKEL (reference sequence). The CDR3 totals 17 residues. The CDR3, as DNA: TGTGCCAGCAGCCAAGATCGGGGGCGGGAGAGTAGGAAGACCCAGTACTTC. It specifies CASSQDRGRESRKTQYF.

Notes on this clonotype: A read error may explain this, as a much larger clone is one base away. The rearrangement links TRBV10-3 to TRBJ2-6; no definite D call. CDR1 is ENHRY and CDR2 is SYGVKD in the germline V gene. V was clipped by 10 bases and J by 0 bases, with 16 bases between them. The CDR3 runs to 16 residues. CDR3: CASINFALSGANVLTF. DNA of the CDR3: TGTGCCAGCATCAACTTCGCGCTCTCTGGGGCCAACGTCCTGACTTTC.

The CDR3, as DNA: TGTGCCAGCAGCTTGAGGCTTACAGGGGGCGTTTTAGATACGCAGTATTTT. Translated, it gives CASSLRLTGGVLDTQYF. V gene TRBV5-5 combines with J gene TRBJ2-3; 9 bases agree with TRBD1. Germline CDR1 reads SGHKS; CDR2 reads YYEKEE (reference sequence). The V and J ends lost 1 base and 5 bases, in that order; junction bases with no gene match: 11. CDR3 length: 17 amino acids.

Ten or more counts support this clonotype. The V call is TRBV5-1, the J call TRBJ2-7, with D possibly being TRBD2 (5 bases). CDR3 length equals 15 residues. V shed 4 bases and J shed 0 bases, with 14 bases lying between them. Per the germline V gene, CDR1 is SGHRS and CDR2 is YFSETQ. The CDR3 coding sequence is TGCGCCAGCAGCAGGAACCGGGGAAGCTCCTACGAGCAGTACTTC. This translates into CASSRNRGSSYEQYF.

This clonotype was picked up many times. J is TRBJ2-7 and V is TRBV10-3, with 7 bases matching TRBD2. The V gene end was trimmed by 5 bases and the J gene end by 2 bases; junction bases not matched to a gene: 3. Germline assignment: CDR1 ENHRY and CDR2 SYGVKD. CDR3 size: 13 residues. CDR3 DNA: TGTGCCATCAGTTTACGGGGGGCCTACGAGCAGTACTTC. Translation: CAISLRGAYEQYF.

This clonotype was seen ten or more times. The gene calls are TRBV4-1 and TRBJ1-2; no definite D call. Germline-derived CDR1 and CDR2 are MGHRA and YSYEKL. Trimming left V 4 bases short and J 8 bases short, with 14 bases between. This CDR3 region has 13 residues. The CDR3 sequence: CASSPSHLRGYTF. CDR3 sequence (DNA): TGCGCCAGCAGCCCAAGCCACCTTCGGGGCTACACCTTC.

The chain couples TRBV20-1 to TRBJ2-7; D could derive from TRBD1 or TRBD2 (5 bases each). The CDR3 sequence is 14 residues long. The V end lost 6 bases, the J end lost 0 bases, and 15 bases lay between the germline ends. Germline loops: CDR1 DFQATT, CDR2 SNEGSKA (reference sequence). DNA for the CDR3: TGCAGTGCGGACCCGACCGGGACCTCCTACGAGCAGTACTTC. Residues: CSADPTGTSYEQYF.

This clonotype was found many times. CDR3 loop: CASSYSGQPRGADTQYF. CDR3 nucleotide sequence: TGTGCCAGCAGTTACTCGGGACAGCCCCGGGGGGCAGATACGCAGTATTTT. The rearrangement links TRBV6-5 to TRBJ2-3; the D call may be TRBD1 or TRBD2 (7 bases each). CDR1 MNHEY and CDR2 SVGAGI come from the germline V gene. The CDR3 loop spans 17 amino acids. V dropped 0 bases and J dropped 4 bases, with 17 bases sitting between them.

The gene calls are TRBV28 and TRBJ1-1; D is ambiguous. The ends were cut back, 9 bases at V and 7 bases at J, with 18 bases in the middle. The germline V gene has CDR1 MDHEN and CDR2 SYDVKM. The CDR3 is 13 amino acids. The CDR3 DNA is TGTGCCAGTTCTACCTCCGACCGGATTGAAGCTTTCTTT. Its protein is CASSTSDRIEAFF. Filled out from reference TRBV28 and TRBJ1-1, the complete variable domain reads DVKVTQSSRYLVKRTGEKVFLECVQDMDHENMFWYRQDPGLGLRLIYFSYDVKMKEKGDIPEGYSVSREKKERFSLILESASTNQTSMYLCASSTSDRIEAFFGQGTRLTVV.

The chain joins TRBV7-9 to TRBJ2-1, with 7 positions matching TRBD2. V lost 6 bases, J lost 9 bases, and 11 bases stayed unmatched. The CDR3 totals 14 residues. Germline CDR1 and CDR2: SEHNR and FQNEAQ (reference sequence). CDR3 region: CASSPRTRRGEQFF. CDR3 coding DNA: TGTGCCAGCAGTCCGAGGACTAGAAGGGGTGAGCAGTTCTTC.

This clonotype was seen a few times. The chain employs TRBV2 and TRBJ2-3, with a possible D match to TRBD2 (5 bases). V was clipped by 7 bases and J by 2 bases, with 16 bases between them. CDR3 length equals 15 residues. Germline CDR1 reads SNHLY; CDR2 reads FYNNEI. The CDR3 loop is CASIPGRASTDTQYF. In nucleotides, the CDR3 is TGTGCCAGCATACCGGGAAGGGCGTCCACAGATACGCAGTATTTT. Filled out from reference TRBV2 and TRBJ2-3, the complete variable domain reads EPEVTQTPSHQVTQMGQEVILRCVPISNHLYFYWYRQILGQKVEFLVSFYNNEISEKSEIFDDQFSVERPDGSNFTLKIRSTKLEDSAMYFCASIPGRASTDTQYFGPGTRLTVL.